This T cell receptor beta chain stems from a study of PD-1 blockade in classical Hodgkin lymphoma. Study-wide points: By C4D1 there was a significant rise in CD4+ TCR diversity but not in CD8+ TCR diversity.

Of note for this clone: Its antigen is undetermined. One base separates it from a far larger clone, so it is likely a read error. The sample holds other DNA sequences that translate to the same CDR3.

All patients relapsed after autologous stem cell transplantation, and brentuximab vedotin exposure varied. Trimming left V 0 bases short and J 1 base short, with 7 bases between. This CDR3 has 15 residues. Looked up from germline, CDR1 is LGHNA and CDR2 is YNFKEQ. Libraries were prepared by immunoSEQ multiplex PCR; TCRdb keeps only in-frame clonotypes and omits some of them. The table records more than 140,000 clones, 78% of them present only once. This clonotype was sampled from a human donor with classical Hodgkin lymphoma. The V call is TRBV4-2, the J call TRBJ1-5, with D possibly matching TRBD1 (5 bases). Specimen: peripheral blood mononuclear cells (PBMCs), collected before the second cycle of nivolumab. CDR3 nucleotide sequence: TGTGCCAGCAGCCAAGATCGGGGCAGCAATCAGCCCCAGCATTTT. This codes for CASSQDRGSNQPQHF.